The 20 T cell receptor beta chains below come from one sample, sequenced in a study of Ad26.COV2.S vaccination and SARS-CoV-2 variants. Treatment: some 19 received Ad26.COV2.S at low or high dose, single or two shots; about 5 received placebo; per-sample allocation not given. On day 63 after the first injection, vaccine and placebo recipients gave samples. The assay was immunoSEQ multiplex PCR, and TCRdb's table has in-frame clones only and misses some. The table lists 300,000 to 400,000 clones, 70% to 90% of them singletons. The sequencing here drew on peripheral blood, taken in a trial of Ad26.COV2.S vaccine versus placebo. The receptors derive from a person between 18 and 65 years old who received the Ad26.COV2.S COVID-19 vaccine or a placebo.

This CDR3 is CASSPDRRAFF. Here the CDR3 DNA reads TGTGCCAGCAGCCCCGACAGGAGGGCTTTCTTT. The chain carries TRBV7-9 and TRBJ1-1; perhaps TRBD1 as D (6 bases). V dropped 5 bases and J dropped 11 bases, with 12 bases sitting between them. CDR1 and CDR2 from the germline V gene are SEHNR and FQNEAQ (reference sequence). This CDR3 is built from 11 residues. Together with reference TRBV7-9 and TRBJ1-1, the CDR3 gives the full variable domain: DTGVSQNPRHKITKRGQNVTFRCDPISEHNRLYWYRQTLGQGPEFLTYFQNEAQLEKSRLLSDRFSAERPKGSFSTLEIQRTEQGDSAMYLCASSPDRRAFFGQGTRLTVV.

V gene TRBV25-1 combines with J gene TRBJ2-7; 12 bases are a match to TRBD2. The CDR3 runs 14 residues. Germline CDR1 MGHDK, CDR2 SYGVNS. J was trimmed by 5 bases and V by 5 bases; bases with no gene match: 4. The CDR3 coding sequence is TGTGCCAGCAGTCGACTAGCGGGAGTCCACGAGCAGTACTTC. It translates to CASSRLAGVHEQYF.

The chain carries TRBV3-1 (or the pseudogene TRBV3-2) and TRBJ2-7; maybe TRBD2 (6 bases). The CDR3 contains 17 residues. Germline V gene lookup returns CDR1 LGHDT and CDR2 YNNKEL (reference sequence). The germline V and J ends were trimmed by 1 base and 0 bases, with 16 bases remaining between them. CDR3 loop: CASSQGWRGRRSYEQYF. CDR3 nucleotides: TGTGCCAGCAGCCAAGGGTGGCGGGGCAGACGCTCCTACGAGCAGTACTTC.

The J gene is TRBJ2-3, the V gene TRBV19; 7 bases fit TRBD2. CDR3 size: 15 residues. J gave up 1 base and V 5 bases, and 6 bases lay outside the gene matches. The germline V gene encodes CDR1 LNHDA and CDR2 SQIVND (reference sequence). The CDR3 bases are TGTGCCAGTAGTTTCCTCGCGGGGGGCACAGATACGCAGTATTTT. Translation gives CASSFLAGGTDTQYF.

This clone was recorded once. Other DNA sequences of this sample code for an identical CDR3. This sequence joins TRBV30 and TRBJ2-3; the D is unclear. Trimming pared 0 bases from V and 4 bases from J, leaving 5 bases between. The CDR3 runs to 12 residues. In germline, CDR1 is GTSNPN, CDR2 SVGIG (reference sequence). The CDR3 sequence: CAWSVGADTQYF. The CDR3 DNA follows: TGTGCCTGGAGTGTTGGGGCAGATACGCAGTATTTT.

DNA for the CDR3: TGTGCCAGCAGCTTGACTGGGGGCCTTAGGTACGAGCAGTACTTC. Translation gives CASSLTGGLRYEQYF. The chain couples TRBV5-8 to TRBJ2-7; D might be TRBD1 (6 bases). Germline V CDR1 and CDR2: SGHTS, YDEGEE. CDR3 length equals 15 residues. V gave up 1 base and J gave up 4 bases, with 15 bases separating them. Full variable domain (rest looked up from reference TRBV5-8 and TRBJ2-7): EAGVTQSPTHLIKTRGQQATLRCSPISGHTSVYWYQQALGLGLQFLLWYDEGEERNRGNFPPRFSGRQFPNYSSELNVNALELEDSALYLCASSLTGGLRYEQYFGPGTRLTVT.

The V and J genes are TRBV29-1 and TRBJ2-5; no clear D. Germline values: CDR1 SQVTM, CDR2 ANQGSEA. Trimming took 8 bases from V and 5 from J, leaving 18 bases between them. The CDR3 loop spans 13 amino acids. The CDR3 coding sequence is TGCAGCTACCTGCTTGGGGTCGGGGAGACCCAGTACTTC. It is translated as CSYLLGVGETQYF.

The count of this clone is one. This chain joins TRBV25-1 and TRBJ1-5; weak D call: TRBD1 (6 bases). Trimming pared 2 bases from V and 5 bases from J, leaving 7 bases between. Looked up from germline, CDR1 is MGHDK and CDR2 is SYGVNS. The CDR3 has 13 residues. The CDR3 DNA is TGTGCCAGCAGTGAACAGGGGTATCAGCCCCAGCATTTT. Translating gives CASSEQGYQPQHF. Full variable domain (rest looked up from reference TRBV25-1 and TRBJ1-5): EADIYQTPRYLVIGTGKKITLECSQTMGHDKMYWYQQDPGMELHLIHYSYGVNSTEKGDLSSESTVSRIRTEHFPLTLESARPSHTSQYLCASSEQGYQPQHFGDGTRLSIL.

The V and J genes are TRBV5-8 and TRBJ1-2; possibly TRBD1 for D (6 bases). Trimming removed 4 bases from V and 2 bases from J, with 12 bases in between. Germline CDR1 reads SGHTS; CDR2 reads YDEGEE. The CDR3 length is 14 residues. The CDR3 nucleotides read TGTGCCAGCAGCCCAGACAGGCCAAACTATGGCTACACCTTC. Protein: CASSPDRPNYGYTF.

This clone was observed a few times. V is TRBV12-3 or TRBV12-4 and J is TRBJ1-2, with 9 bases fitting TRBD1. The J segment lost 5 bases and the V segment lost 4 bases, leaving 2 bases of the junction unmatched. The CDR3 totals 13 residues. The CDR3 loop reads CASSWDRAYGYTF. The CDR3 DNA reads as TGTGCCAGCAGTTGGGACAGGGCTTATGGCTACACCTTC.

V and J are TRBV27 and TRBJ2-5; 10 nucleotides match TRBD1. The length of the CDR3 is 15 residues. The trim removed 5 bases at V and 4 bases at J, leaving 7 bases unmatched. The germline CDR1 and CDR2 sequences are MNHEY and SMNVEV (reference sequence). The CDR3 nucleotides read TGTGCCAGCAGTAGGACAGGGGGTGGGTCAGAGACCCAGTACTTC. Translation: CASSRTGGGSETQYF.

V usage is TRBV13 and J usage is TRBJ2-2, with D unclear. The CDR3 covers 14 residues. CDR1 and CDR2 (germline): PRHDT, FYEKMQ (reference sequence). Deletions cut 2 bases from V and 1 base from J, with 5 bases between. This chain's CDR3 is CASSLRGNTGELFF. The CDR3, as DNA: TGTGCCAGCAGCTTACGAGGGAACACCGGGGAGCTGTTTTTT.

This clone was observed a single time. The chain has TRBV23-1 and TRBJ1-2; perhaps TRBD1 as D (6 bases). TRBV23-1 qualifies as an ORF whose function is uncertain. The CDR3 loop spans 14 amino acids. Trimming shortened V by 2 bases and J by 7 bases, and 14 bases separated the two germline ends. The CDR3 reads CASSQTLKGGGYTF. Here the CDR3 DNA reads TGCGCCAGCAGTCAAACTCTAAAGGGGGGTGGCTACACCTTC.

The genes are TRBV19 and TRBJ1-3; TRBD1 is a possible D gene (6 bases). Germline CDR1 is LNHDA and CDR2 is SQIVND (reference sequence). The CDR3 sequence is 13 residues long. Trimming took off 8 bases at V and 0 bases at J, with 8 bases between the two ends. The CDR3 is CASGDTSGNTIYF. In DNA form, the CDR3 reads TGTGCCAGTGGGGACACCTCTGGAAACACCATATATTTT.

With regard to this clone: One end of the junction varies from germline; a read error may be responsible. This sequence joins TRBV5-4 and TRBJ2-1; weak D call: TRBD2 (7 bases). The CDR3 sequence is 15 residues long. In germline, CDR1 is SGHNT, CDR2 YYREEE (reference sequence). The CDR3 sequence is CANSLGLGQGNEQFF. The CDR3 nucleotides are TGTGCCAACAGCTTAGGACTAGGGCAGGGGAATGAGCAGTTCTTC.

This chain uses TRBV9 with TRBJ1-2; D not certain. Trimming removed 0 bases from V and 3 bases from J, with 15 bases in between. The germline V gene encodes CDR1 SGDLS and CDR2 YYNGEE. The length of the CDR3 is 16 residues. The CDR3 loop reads CASSVEVTDTYYGYTF. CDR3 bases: TGTGCCAGCAGCGTAGAGGTAACAGATACGTACTATGGCTACACCTTC.

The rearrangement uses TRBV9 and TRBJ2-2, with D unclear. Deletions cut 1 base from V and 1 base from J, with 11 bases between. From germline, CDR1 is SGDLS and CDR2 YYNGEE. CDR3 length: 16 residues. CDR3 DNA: TGTGCCAGCAGCGTACTGAGTCACCAGAACACCGGGGAGCTGTTTTTT. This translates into CASSVLSHQNTGELFF. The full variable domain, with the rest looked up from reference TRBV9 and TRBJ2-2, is DSGVTQTPKHLITATGQRVTLRCSPRSGDLSVYWYQQSLDQGLQFLIQYYNGEERAKGNILERFSAQQFPDLHSELNLSSLELGDSALYFCASSVLSHQNTGELFFGEGSRLTVL.

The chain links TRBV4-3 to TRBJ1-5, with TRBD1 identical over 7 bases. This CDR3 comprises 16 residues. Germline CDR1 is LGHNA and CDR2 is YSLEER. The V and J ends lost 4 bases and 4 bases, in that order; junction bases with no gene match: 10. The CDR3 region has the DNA TGCGCCAGCAGCCGAATTTGGGACAGTACGAATCAGCCCCAGCATTTT. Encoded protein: CASSRIWDSTNQPQHF.

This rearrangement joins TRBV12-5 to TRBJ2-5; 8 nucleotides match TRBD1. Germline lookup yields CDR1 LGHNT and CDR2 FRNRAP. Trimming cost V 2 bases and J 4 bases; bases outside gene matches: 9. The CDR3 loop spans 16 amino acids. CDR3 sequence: CASGLTPGQGSETQYF. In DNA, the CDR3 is TGTGCTAGTGGTTTGACTCCCGGACAGGGCTCAGAGACCCAGTACTTC.

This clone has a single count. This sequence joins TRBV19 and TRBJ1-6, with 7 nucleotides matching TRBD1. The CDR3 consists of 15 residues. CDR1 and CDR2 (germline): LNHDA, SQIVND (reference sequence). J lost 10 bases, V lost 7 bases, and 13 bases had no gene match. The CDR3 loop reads CASTSFTGDGSPLHF. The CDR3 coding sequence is TGTGCCAGTACCAGCTTCACAGGGGATGGATCACCCCTCCACTTT.